This T cell receptor (beta chain) came from a study of blood T cell repertoires in COVID-19. Study details: Both acute and convalescent COVID-19 samples were obtained from the United States, Italy and Spain. Nucleic acid was either cDNA or gDNA, and it came from T cells, B-cell-depleted T cells, or PBMCs.

The CDR3 extends over 18 amino acids. The V gene end was trimmed by 2 bases and the J gene end by 2 bases; junction bases not matched to a gene: 13. The germline V gene has CDR1 LGHNA and CDR2 YSLEER. In the authors' workflow: Using reference gene primer amplification, nucleated cell counts were estimated. Only in-frame clones appear in the TCRdb table, and some are missing; sequencing was by immunoSEQ multiplex PCR. V and J calls and clone size follow that table, whereas D and trimming were derived from the DNA. The data hold under 85,000 clones, with 80% observed a single time. The chain carries TRBV4-3 and TRBJ2-5; 8 bases fit TRBD1. Input material: peripheral blood. The source is a man aged 55 to 70 with active or convalescent COVID-19. CDR3 sequence reads: CASSQYYLTGGGQETQYF. The CDR3, as DNA: TGCGCCAGCAGCCAATACTACCTAACAGGGGGTGGGCAAGAGACCCAGTACTTC.